The T cell receptor beta chain described here comes from a study of vaccination and CD4 T cells after COVID-19. The ends lost 4 bases at V and 3 bases at J; junction bases unmatched: 7. From germline, CDR1 is DFQATT and CDR2 SNEGSKA (reference sequence). The CDR3 runs to 14 residues. Treatment meaning: roughly 10-day PBMC culture with coronavirus spike peptide pools or control peptides (ViraFEST assay). At the Johns Hopkins FTIC core, DNA taken from cultured CD4+ T cells was sequenced by way of the Oncomine TCR Beta short-read assay. TCRdb used MiXCR to reprocess the PCR reads, holding one entry per CDR3 protein. The sample gives roughly 12,000 distinct CDR3 sequences, roughly three fifths of which show up once; around 10% is in the top ten. A word on this clonotype: What it binds is not known.

This sequence joins TRBV20-1 and TRBJ2-7, with 9 bases matching TRBD2. Sequencing was performed on CD4+ T cells from blood, cultured in vitro, taken before SARS-CoV-2 vaccination. The clonotype comes from a human donor who had recovered from COVID-19. The CDR3 DNA reads TGCAGTGCTATATCGGGACTAGCTGACTACGAGCAGTACTTC. Amino acids: CSAISGLADYEQYF.